This T cell receptor (beta chain) was identified during a study of regulatory T cells in long-lasting Graves disease. Construction of the TCR beta libraries employed iRepertoire HTBI primers in conjunction with Arm-PCR of CDR3 regions. TCRdb reprocessed the multiplex PCR reads with MiXCR, giving one entry per CDR3 protein. The sample holds fewer than 650,000 distinct CDR3 sequences, less than 20% seen once. Trimming left V 4 bases short and J 4 bases short, with 13 bases between. This CDR3 has 14 residues. Per the germline V gene, CDR1 is SGHTA and CDR2 is FQGNSA. Time point specified: newly diagnosed GD, antithyroid drugs for less than 3 months. Extracted PBMC RNA gave rise to the TCR library. These data were likewise used in another study, on T cells in Graves' hyperthyroidism and ophthalmopathy.

The source of this sequence is a woman aged 25-40 years with Graves disease. Material: peripheral blood mononuclear cells (PBMCs), obtained at new diagnosis, from a patient treated with antithyroid drugs. This chain connects TRBV7-2 to TRBJ1-1; tentatively, D is TRBD1 (5 bases). The CDR3 loop reads CASSSTVVVTEAFF. CDR3 nucleotide sequence: TGTGCCAGCAGCTCGACAGTAGTGGTCACTGAAGCTTTCTTT.